The rows below give T cell receptor beta chains drawn from one sample of a study of OX40 agonist ivuxolimab in advanced cancers. Libraries were prepared by immunoSEQ multiplex PCR; TCRdb keeps only in-frame clonotypes and omits some of them. Of tens of thousands of clones in the sample, roughly four fifths were seen once. The source was CD4+ or CD8+ T cells sorted from blood, collected in a trial of the OX40 agonist ivuxolimab. The receptors originated from an adult with an advanced solid tumor such as melanoma, head and neck, liver or kidney cancer. CDR3s include the opening cysteine and the closing phenylalanine or tryptophan. D genes are given only for firm matches. Size values are once, few and many counts, or a class for expanded clones, and some rows have none.

cdr3_nt cdr3_aa j_call v_call cdr3_length d_call clone_size
TGTGCCAGCAGCTTCGACAGGGGGACCGACGAGCAGTACTTC CASSFDRGTDEQYF TRBJ2-7 TRBV5-4 14 TRBD1 -
TGTGCCAGCCCTCACTCGAAAGCTACTACGGGAGAGCAGTACTTC CASPHSKATTGEQYF TRBJ2-7 TRBV5-4 15 - -
TGTGCCAGTGGGACAGGGAGGGGCGGCTACACCTTC CASGTGRGGYTF TRBJ1-2 TRBV19 12 TRBD1 -
TGTGCCAGCAGCTTGGACCCGGGCCCCTACGAGCAGTACTTC CASSLDPGPYEQYF TRBJ2-7 TRBV5-5 14 - few
TGTGCCAGCAGCTTGGGCGGACAGGTCTACGAGCAGTACTTC CASSLGGQVYEQYF TRBJ2-7 TRBV5-6 14 TRBD1 -
TGTGCCAGCAGCTTAGGGGCCCTTAGCAATCAGCCCCAGCATTTT CASSLGALSNQPQHF TRBJ1-5 TRBV7-6 15 - -
TGTGCCAGCAGCTCCTTTACCGGGGAGCTGTTTTTT CASSSFTGELFF TRBJ2-2 TRBV5-6 12 - -
TGTGCCAGCACCGAATTTACAAAGGGCGCTAATCAGCCCCAGCATTTT CASTEFTKGANQPQHF TRBJ1-5 TRBV5-4 16 - -
TGTGCCAGCAGCACCCGGGGCACAGATACGCAGTATTTT CASSTRGTDTQYF TRBJ2-3 TRBV7-2 13 - -
TGCGCCAGCTCCGTACAAACTAACTATGGCTACACCTTC CASSVQTNYGYTF TRBJ1-2 TRBV10-2 13 - few
TGTGCCAGCAGTTCGCAGAACCAGGGCGGCGAGCAGTACTTC CASSSQNQGGEQYF TRBJ2-7 TRBV6-5 14 - -
TGTGCCAGCAGTGGACGGCAGGGGGCCAATGAGCAGTTCTTC CASSGRQGANEQFF TRBJ2-1 TRBV2 14 TRBD1 -
TGTGCCAGCAGCGCGGGACATGCGATGACCTACGAGCAGTACTTC CASSAGHAMTYEQYF TRBJ2-7 TRBV9 15 - once
TGCGCCAGCAGCCAGACCCCAGGGGGAGGCGCAGATACGCAGTATTTT CASSQTPGGGADTQYF TRBJ2-3 TRBV4-1 16 - -
TGTGCCAGCAGCGTCCCGGGACAGGGGGGCGAGCAGTACTTC CASSVPGQGGEQYF TRBJ2-7 TRBV28 14 TRBD1 -
TGTGCCAGCAGCATAGTGGGTGAGCAGTTCTTC CASSIVGEQFF TRBJ2-1 TRBV11-2 11 - -
TGTGCCAGCAGCCCCCTAAGTTACGAGCAGTACTTC CASSPLSYEQYF TRBJ2-7 TRBV11-1 12 - -
TGTGCCAGCAGTGCGCCCGGTTTGTGGGATAACTATGGCTACACCTTC CASSAPGLWDNYGYTF TRBJ1-2 TRBV28 16 - -
TGTGCCAGTAGTATAGGCCGGGCTGCTGGGGCCAACGTCCTGACTTTC CASSIGRAAGANVLTF TRBJ2-6 TRBV19 16 - -
TGTGCCAGCAGCTTAGCTGGGGGAACCTACGAGCAGTACTTC CASSLAGGTYEQYF TRBJ2-7 TRBV7-8 14 - -
TGTGCCAGCAGCTTAACCGGGACAGGGGTCGATACGCAGTATTTT CASSLTGTGVDTQYF TRBJ2-3 TRBV11-2 15 TRBD1 few
TGTGCCAGCTCACCAGAGGAACAAACTGAAGCTTTCTTT CASSPEEQTEAFF TRBJ1-1 TRBV18 13 - -
TGTGCCAGCAGCCCCCACGGGGAGGCCACTAATGAAAAACTGTTTTTT CASSPHGEATNEKLFF TRBJ1-4 TRBV7-9 16 - few
TGCGCCAGCAGCCAAGATGTCGGTGAGACCCAGTACTTC CASSQDVGETQYF TRBJ2-5 TRBV4-1 13 - -
TGCGCCAGCAGCCCCTTATCGGGTTCCTACGAGCAGTACTTC CASSPLSGSYEQYF TRBJ2-7 TRBV5-1 14 - once
TGCAGCGTTGGGAAGGGGTCAGATACGCAGTATTTT CSVGKGSDTQYF TRBJ2-3 TRBV29-1 12 - -
TGCGCCAGCAGCTTTTCGGGGGAGGAGACCCAGTACTTC CASSFSGEETQYF TRBJ2-5 TRBV5-1 13 - once
TGTGCCAGCAGTGAAGGTACAGGGGGCAACGAGCAGTACTTC CASSEGTGGNEQYF TRBJ2-7 TRBV2 14 TRBD1 -
TGTGCCAGCAGCTTAACCGGGACACTATACAATGAGCAGTTCTTC CASSLTGTLYNEQFF TRBJ2-1 TRBV11-2 15 - -
TGCGCCAGCAGCTTGGCGGGACAGGGTACCGGGGAGCTGTTTTTT CASSLAGQGTGELFF TRBJ2-2 TRBV5-1 15 TRBD1 -
TGTGCCAGCGCATCCGTAAATTTGTCTGGAAACACCATATATTTT CASASVNLSGNTIYF TRBJ1-3 TRBV6-5 15 - -
TGTGCCAGCAGCCAACGGGACAGGGCCTCCTACGAGCAGTACTTC CASSQRDRASYEQYF TRBJ2-7 TRBV7-8 15 TRBD1 once
TGTGCCAGCAGCGTAGTGGGGACCAATTCACCCCTCCACTTT CASSVVGTNSPLHF TRBJ1-6 TRBV9 14 - -
TGTGCCAGCAGTGAAGGGACTGTACAGCCCCAGCATTTT CASSEGTVQPQHF TRBJ1-5 TRBV6-1 13 - -
TGTGCCCGCAGCGTAGCTTTGGGGGAGGGGCGGGGGCCGGACAATGAGCAGTTCTTC CARSVALGEGRGPDNEQFF TRBJ2-1 TRBV9 19 - -
TGTGCCAGCAGCTTATCCTTTCAGCCCGGCGGGGAGCTGTTTTTT CASSLSFQPGGELFF TRBJ2-2 TRBV11-2 15 - -
TGCAGCGTTGAAGAAACAGGGACAGCGGCGGGTACTGAAAAACTGTTTTTT CSVEETGTAAGTEKLFF TRBJ1-4 TRBV29-1 17 TRBD1 -
TGTGCCAGCAGTTTATGGGCGGGGGGAAGTACCGGGGAGCTGTTTTTT CASSLWAGGSTGELFF TRBJ2-2 TRBV27 16 TRBD2 -
TGTGCCAGCAGCTTGAGGCCCCTAGGTCATTCACCCCTCCACTTT CASSLRPLGHSPLHF TRBJ1-6 TRBV5-8 15 - -
TGTGCCAGCAGCTTCCAGGCCTTGAACACTGAAGCTTTCTTT CASSFQALNTEAFF TRBJ1-1 TRBV5-6 14 - once
TGTGCCAGCAGTCAGGGTCCTATCCGGACTGAAGCTTTCTTT CASSQGPIRTEAFF TRBJ1-1 TRBV10-3 14 - -
TGTGCCAGCAGCTTAAGGGCGGGGGGAACAAATTACAATGAGCAGTTCTTC CASSLRAGGTNYNEQFF TRBJ2-1 TRBV11-2 17 TRBD2 -
TGTGCCAGCAGCTCGGGTCTACCGGCAGCCAGCACAGATACGCAGTATTTT CASSSGLPAASTDTQYF TRBJ2-3 TRBV7-6 17 - -
TGTGCTAGCACGTTAGCAGGGCAGGTGGTCTACGAGCAGTACTTC CASTLAGQVVYEQYF TRBJ2-7 TRBV28 15 - -
TGTGCCAGCAGTCCACAGGCCAACACCGGGGAGCTGTTTTTT CASSPQANTGELFF TRBJ2-2 TRBV6-4 14 - -
TGTGCCAGTAGTATCTCCGGACAGGTATTCTCTGGGGCCAACGTCCTGACTTTC CASSISGQVFSGANVLTF TRBJ2-6 TRBV19 18 TRBD1 -
TGTGCCAGCAGCCTGACAGGGGCCACAGATACGCAGTATTTT CASSLTGATDTQYF TRBJ2-3 TRBV5-5 14 TRBD1 -
TGTGCCAGCAGCCCCGGACTAGCGGGGCCAGATACGCAGTATTTT CASSPGLAGPDTQYF TRBJ2-3 TRBV7-9 15 TRBD2 -
TGCGCCAGCAGCTTGTATGGCCCTAAGGAGACCCAGTACTTC CASSLYGPKETQYF TRBJ2-5 TRBV5-1 14 - -
TGTGCCAGCAGCTTAGAGCCGGGACAGGGTTCCCACGAGCAGTACTTC CASSLEPGQGSHEQYF TRBJ2-7 TRBV7-6 16 TRBD1 once
TGTGCCAGCAGCTTGGAACAGGGTCAGCCCTACAATGAGCAGTTCTTC CASSLEQGQPYNEQFF TRBJ2-1 TRBV5-6 16 - -
TGTGCCAGCGGCGAGGGGACCGGCTACACCTTC CASGEGTGYTF TRBJ1-2 TRBV6-5 11 - -
TGCGCCAGCAGCCCCGGACCGGGTGAGGATCGTGAGCAGTATTTT CASSPGPGEDREQYF TRBJ2-3 TRBV5-1 15 - -
TGTGCCAGCAGCTTAGGGACTAGCGGGGGGCCGCAAGAGACCCAGTACTTC CASSLGTSGGPQETQYF TRBJ2-5 TRBV11-2 17 TRBD2 once
TGTGCCAGCAGCTTTTTAGGGTCTTACGAGCAGTACTTC CASSFLGSYEQYF TRBJ2-7 TRBV7-9 13 - -
TGTGCCAGCAGCTTAGTTGGTGGACAGGGAAACTATGGCTACACCTTC CASSLVGGQGNYGYTF TRBJ1-2 TRBV7-8 16 TRBD1 -
TGCAGCGTTGAGGGGGCGGTGCCTGCCCAGTACTTC CSVEGAVPAQYF TRBJ2-5 TRBV29-1 12 - -